The clone carrying this TCR beta chain has more than one count but fewer than ten. Attachment of unique molecular identifiers to individual cDNA molecules was performed. TCRdb reprocessed the 5' RACE reads via MiXCR and lists one record per CDR3 protein. The profile shows some 49,000 distinct CDR3 sequences, 8% to 10% of them singletons. The data originate from a study of early T cells in non-severe SARS-CoV-2 infection. CDR1 SGHRS and CDR2 YFSETQ come from the germline V gene. The CDR3 spans 17 residues. V lost 4 bases and J 2 bases, leaving 18 bases between the germline ends. This chain joins TRBV5-1 and TRBJ2-2, with D perhaps matching TRBD1 (5 bases). The clonotype comes from an adult who was a healthcare worker with PCR-confirmed SARS-CoV-2 infection or an uninfected control (not recorded which). The sequencing input was whole blood. The CDR3 here is CASSTGHPPPNTGELFF. The CDR3 DNA follows: TGCGCCAGCAGCACCGGACACCCACCACCTAACACCGGGGAGCTGTTTTTT.